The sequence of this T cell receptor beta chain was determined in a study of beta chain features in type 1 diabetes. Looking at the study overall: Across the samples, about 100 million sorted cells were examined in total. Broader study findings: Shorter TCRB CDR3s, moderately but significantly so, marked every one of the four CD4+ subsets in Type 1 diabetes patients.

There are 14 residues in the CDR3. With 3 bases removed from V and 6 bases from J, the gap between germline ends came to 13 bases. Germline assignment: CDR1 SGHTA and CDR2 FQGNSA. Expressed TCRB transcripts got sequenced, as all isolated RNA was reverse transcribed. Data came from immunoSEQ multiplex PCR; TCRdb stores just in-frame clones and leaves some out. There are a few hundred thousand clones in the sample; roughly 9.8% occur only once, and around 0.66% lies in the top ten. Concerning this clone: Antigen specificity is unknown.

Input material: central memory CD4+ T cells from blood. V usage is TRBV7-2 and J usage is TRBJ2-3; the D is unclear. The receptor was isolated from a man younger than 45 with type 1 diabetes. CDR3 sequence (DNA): TGTGCCAGCAGCTTTGGCAGGCTGGATGATACGCAGTATTTT. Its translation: CASSFGRLDDTQYF.